One and the same sample provided the 20 T cell receptor beta chains below, sequenced in a study of T cell responses to AZD1222 COVID-19 vaccine. Sequenced by immunoSEQ multiplex PCR; TCRdb stores in-frame clones only, minus some. The data contain tens of thousands of clones, approximately 92% of them singletons. Specimen: peripheral blood, collected 28 days after the second AZD1222 dose. The receptor set was obtained from an adult who received the AZD1222 COVID-19 vaccine.

The chain uses TRBV5-6 and TRBJ1-5, with D possibly being TRBD1 (6 bases). The CDR3 has 16 amino acids. V was shortened by 0 bases and J by 0 bases, with 10 bases between the two germline ends. CDR1 SGHDT and CDR2 YYEEEE come from the germline V gene. CDR3 sequence (DNA): TGTGCCAGCAGCTTGGGTGGGGGCTTTAGCAATCAGCCCCAGCATTTT. This codes for CASSLGGGFSNQPQHF.

This clone occurred a few times. The chain carries TRBV4-1 and TRBJ2-2; TRBD2 matches at 10 bases. Germline CDR1 reads MGHRA; CDR2 reads YSYEKL. The CDR3 spans 16 residues. The J segment lost 6 bases and the V segment lost 1 base, leaving 5 bases of the junction unmatched. DNA of the CDR3: TGCGCCAGCAGCCAAGTGGCTAGCGGGAGTGCCGGGGAGCTGTTTTTT. Translation gives CASSQVASGSAGELFF.

The chain is built from TRBV24-1 and TRBJ2-2; D is unclear. V lost 4 bases to trimming and J lost 6 bases, with 8 bases between them. The CDR3 totals 13 residues. The V gene's germline CDR1 is KGHDR and CDR2 SFDVKD. CDR3 loop: CATSEWASGELFF. The CDR3 nucleotides are TGTGCCACCAGTGAATGGGCCTCCGGGGAGCTGTTTTTT.

The CDR3: CASSETAGNQPQHF. In DNA form, the CDR3 reads TGTGCCAGCAGTGAAACGGCCGGCAATCAGCCCCAGCATTTT. The gene calls are TRBV2 and TRBJ1-5; D is ambiguous. V lost 2 bases to trimming and J lost 2 bases, with 7 bases between them. The germline CDR1 and CDR2 sequences are SNHLY and FYNNEI. The CDR3 has 14 amino acids. The entire variable domain, with the rest obtained from reference TRBV2 and TRBJ1-5, is as follows: EPEVTQTPSHQVTQMGQEVILRCVPISNHLYFYWYRQILGQKVEFLVSFYNNEISEKSEIFDDQFSVERPDGSNFTLKIRSTKLEDSAMYFCASSETAGNQPQHFGDGTRLSIL.

This chain connects TRBV7-2 to TRBJ2-5; possibly TRBD2 for D (6 bases). CDR1 is SGHTA, CDR2 FQGNSA, per germline. The V end lost 6 bases, the J end lost 5 bases, and 16 bases lay between the germline ends. This CDR3 has 14 amino acids. DNA of the CDR3: TGTGCCAGCAGTCTGGCGGGGCCAGCGGAGACCCAGTACTTC. It encodes CASSLAGPAETQYF. Full variable domain (missing parts from reference TRBV7-2 and TRBJ2-5): GAGVSQSPSNKVTEKGKDVELRCDPISGHTALYWYRQSLGQGLEFLIYFQGNSAPDKSGLPSDRFSAERTGGSVSTLTIQRTQQEDSAVYLCASSLAGPAETQYFGPGTRLLVL.

The V gene is TRBV12-3 or TRBV12-4, the J gene TRBJ2-1; D call uncertain. CDR3 length equals 12 residues. Trimming took 10 bases from V and 8 from J, leaving 15 bases between them. CDR3 sequence: CAIRAELDEQFF. CDR3 in DNA: TGTGCCATACGGGCCGAACTTGATGAGCAGTTCTTC.

This clone was counted once. The chain recombines TRBV5-6 with TRBJ1-1; D possibly corresponds to TRBD1 (5 bases). With 0 bases removed from V and 6 bases from J, the gap between germline ends came to 24 bases. CDR3 size: 18 residues. Per germline, CDR1 SGHDT and CDR2 YYEEEE. The DNA of the CDR3 is TGTGCCAGCAGCTTGGTGGTTACCGGGACCGCCGTCGGGCCTGAAGCTTTCTTT. Amino acid sequence: CASSLVVTGTAVGPEAFF.

The chain is built from TRBV19 and TRBJ2-7; TRBD1 aligns across 7 bases. The trim removed 5 bases at V and 5 bases at J, leaving 6 bases unmatched. This CDR3 region has 13 residues. Per the germline V gene, CDR1 is LNHDA and CDR2 is SQIVND (reference sequence). The CDR3 DNA reads TGTGCCAGTAGTCCCTGGACAGGCAACGAGCAGTACTTC. Translating it yields CASSPWTGNEQYF.

V and J are TRBV7-9 and TRBJ1-2; D is uncertain. V was shortened by 2 bases and J by 7 bases, with 17 bases between the two germline ends. Germline CDR1 and CDR2: SEHNR and FQNEAQ (reference sequence). This CDR3 contains 15 residues. For the CDR3, the DNA is TGTGCCAGCAGCTTACCCCTAGGAAGGCCTATTGGCTACACCTTC. Residues: CASSLPLGRPIGYTF.

The chain recombines TRBV2 with TRBJ2-1; D unclear. From germline, CDR1 is SNHLY and CDR2 FYNNEI. V lost 3 bases, J lost 7 bases, and 10 bases lay in between. The CDR3 consists of 13 residues. The CDR3, as DNA: TGTGCCAGCAGTGAGGTGACTCGTAATGAGCAGTTCTTC. This encodes CASSEVTRNEQFF.

The rearrangement uses TRBV13 and TRBJ2-2; D is undetermined. The CDR3 loop spans 16 amino acids. Trimming shortened V by 5 bases and J by 1 base, and 14 bases separated the two germline ends. Germline V gives CDR1 PRHDT, CDR2 FYEKMQ (reference sequence). CDR3 DNA sequence: TGTGCCAGCAGCCAAGTTACTACCGGGAACACCGGGGAGCTGTTTTTT. This encodes CASSQVTTGNTGELFF.

The chain recombines TRBV24-1 with TRBJ2-3; D is unclear. The CDR3 has 16 amino acids. Germline V CDR1 and CDR2: KGHDR, SFDVKD. V was shortened by 5 bases and J by 0 bases, with 14 bases between the two germline ends. This chain's CDR3 is CATSARGRLSTDTQYF. The CDR3 nucleotides are TGTGCCACCAGTGCACGTGGGCGGCTGAGCACAGATACGCAGTATTTT.

Concerning this clone: One end of the junction is discordant with germline, which a read error may explain. DNA of the CDR3: TGTGCCAGCAGTTTAGATAATGGTAAGCAGTTCTTC. Translating gives CASSLDNGKQFF. This chain connects TRBV11-2 to TRBJ2-1; D is unresolved. The CDR3 contains 12 residues. The germline gives CDR1 SGHAT, CDR2 FQNNGV. The complete variable domain, with remaining parts taken from reference TRBV11-2 and TRBJ2-1, reads EAGVAQSPRYKIIEKRQSVAFWCNPISGHATLYWYQQILGQGPKLLIQFQNNGVVDDSQLPKDRFSAERLKGVDSTLKIQPAKLEDSAVYLCASSLDNGKQFFGPGTRLTVL.

The chain employs TRBV4-1 and TRBJ1-6; D gene uncertain. Trimming removed 4 bases at V and 7 bases at J, with 8 bases between. Germline values: CDR1 MGHRA, CDR2 YSYEKL. The CDR3 extends over 13 amino acids. The DNA of the CDR3 is TGCGCCAGCAGCCTCTCCACCAATTCACCCCTCCACTTT. Amino acids: CASSLSTNSPLHF.

The rearrangement links TRBV3-1 (or the pseudogene TRBV3-2) to TRBJ2-5; possibly TRBD1 or TRBD2 for D (5 bases each). Germline V gene data show CDR1 as LGHDT and CDR2 as YNNKEL (reference sequence). The CDR3 totals 16 residues. Trimming took 0 bases from V and 4 from J, leaving 15 bases between them. DNA for the CDR3: TGTGCCAGCAGCCAAGATTCGGGGCATGGCATAGAGACCCAGTACTTC. Translating gives CASSQDSGHGIETQYF.

The chain has TRBV21-1 and TRBJ2-2; whether TRBD2, the table's D call, matches the DNA was not checked. TRBV21-1 is a documented pseudogene. This CDR3 is built from 17 residues. The CDR3 reads CASSKMEGPPNTGELFF. CDR3 coding DNA: TGTGCCAGCAGCAAAATGGAGGGACCCCCGAACACCGGGGAGCTGTTTTTT.

The gene calls are TRBV9 and TRBJ2-7; D possibly corresponds to TRBD2 (6 bases). Trimming took off 4 bases at V and 0 bases at J, with 14 bases between the two ends. The CDR3 loop spans 15 amino acids. From germline, CDR1 is SGDLS and CDR2 YYNGEE. The CDR3 sequence is CASSPLSGSSYEQYF. The DNA of the CDR3 is TGTGCCAGCAGCCCCCTGTCCGGGAGCTCCTACGAGCAGTACTTC.

The chain recombines TRBV27 with TRBJ1-5; 7 positions match TRBD1. The CDR3 length is 14 residues. With 5 bases clipped from V and 5 bases from J, the junction kept 6 bases outside the gene matches. Germline values: CDR1 MNHEY, CDR2 SMNVEV (reference sequence). CDR3 sequence reads: CASSQGVGYQPQHF. The CDR3 bases are TGTGCCAGCAGTCAGGGGGTAGGGTATCAGCCCCAGCATTTT.

The chain recombines TRBV4-1 with TRBJ2-2; D is unclear. The germline V gene has CDR1 MGHRA and CDR2 YSYEKL. V lost 4 bases to trimming and J lost 0 bases, with 3 bases between them. The CDR3 has 13 residues. The CDR3 region is CASSPTNTGELFF. The CDR3 nucleotides are TGCGCCAGCAGCCCGACGAACACCGGGGAGCTGTTTTTT.

The chain has TRBV6-2 or TRBV6-3 and TRBJ1-2, with TRBD1 matching over 7 bases. With V trimmed by 2 bases and J by 4 bases, 13 bases remained unmatched. Germline assignment: CDR1 MNHEY and CDR2 SVGEGT. The CDR3 length is 17 residues. The CDR3 DNA follows: TGTGCCAGCAGTTACCCCTCATCCGACAGGGCGGGCTATGGCTACACCTTC. Translated, it gives CASSYPSSDRAGYGYTF.